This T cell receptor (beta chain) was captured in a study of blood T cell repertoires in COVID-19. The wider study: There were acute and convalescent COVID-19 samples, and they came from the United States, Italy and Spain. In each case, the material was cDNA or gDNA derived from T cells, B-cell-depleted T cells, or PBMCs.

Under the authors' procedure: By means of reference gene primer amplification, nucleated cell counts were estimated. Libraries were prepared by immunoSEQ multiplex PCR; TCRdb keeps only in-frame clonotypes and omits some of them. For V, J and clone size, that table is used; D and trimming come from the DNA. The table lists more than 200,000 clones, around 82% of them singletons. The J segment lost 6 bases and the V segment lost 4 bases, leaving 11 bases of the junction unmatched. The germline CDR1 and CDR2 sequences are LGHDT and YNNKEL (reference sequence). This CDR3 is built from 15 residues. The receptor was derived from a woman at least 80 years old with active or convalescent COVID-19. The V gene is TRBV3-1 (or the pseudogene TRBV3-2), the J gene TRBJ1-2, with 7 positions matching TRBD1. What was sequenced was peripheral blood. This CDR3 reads CASSLRDSGLDGYTF. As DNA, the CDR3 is TGTGCCAGCAGCCTCCGGGACAGTGGTCTTGATGGCTACACCTTC.